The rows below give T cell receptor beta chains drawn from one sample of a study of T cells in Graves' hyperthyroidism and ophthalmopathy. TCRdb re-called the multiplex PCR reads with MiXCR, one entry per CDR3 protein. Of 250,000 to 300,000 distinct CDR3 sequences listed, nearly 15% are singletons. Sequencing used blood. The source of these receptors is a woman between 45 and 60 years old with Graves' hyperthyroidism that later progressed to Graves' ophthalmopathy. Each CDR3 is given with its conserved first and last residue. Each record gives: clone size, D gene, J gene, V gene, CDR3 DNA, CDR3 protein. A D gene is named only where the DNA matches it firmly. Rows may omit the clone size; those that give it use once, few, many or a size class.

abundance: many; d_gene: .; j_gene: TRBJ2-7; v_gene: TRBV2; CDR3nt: TGTGCCAGCAGTGATTATGCCTCGAGGGTGAACGTTGACTACGAGCAGTACTTC; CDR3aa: CASSDYASRVNVDYEQYF
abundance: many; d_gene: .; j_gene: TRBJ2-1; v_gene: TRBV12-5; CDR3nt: TGTGCCAGTGGTCCCTCCAACAATGAGCAGTTCTTC; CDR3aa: CASGPSNNEQFF
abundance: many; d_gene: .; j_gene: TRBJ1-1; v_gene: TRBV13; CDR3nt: TGTGCCAGCAGCTCAACCGGGACGTACGCCAAAGGAGCTTTCTTT; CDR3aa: CASSSTGTYAKGAFF
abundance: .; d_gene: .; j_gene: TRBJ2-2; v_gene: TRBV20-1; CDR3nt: TGCAGTGCTAGAGATCCCGCAGGACCCTTGACGGACGGGGAGCTGTTTTTT; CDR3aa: CSARDPAGPLTDGELFF
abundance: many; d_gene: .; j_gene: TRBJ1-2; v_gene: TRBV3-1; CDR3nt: TGTGCCAGCAGCCTAGAAGGGAACAGGAACTATGGCTACACCTTC; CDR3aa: CASSLEGNRNYGYTF
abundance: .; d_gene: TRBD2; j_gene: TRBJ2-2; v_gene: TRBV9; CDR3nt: TGTGCCAGCAGCATAGGGGCTAGCGGAAACACCGGGGAGCTGTTTTTT; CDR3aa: CASSIGASGNTGELFF
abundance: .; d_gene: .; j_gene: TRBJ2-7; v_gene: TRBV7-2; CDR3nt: TGTGCCAGCAGCTCGGGACGGTCAGGAACTTACGAGCAGTACTTC; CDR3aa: CASSSGRSGTYEQYF
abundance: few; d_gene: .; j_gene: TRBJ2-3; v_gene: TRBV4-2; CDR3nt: TGTGCCAGCAGCCGCGGGGCACCCACAGATACGCAGTATTTT; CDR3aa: CASSRGAPTDTQYF
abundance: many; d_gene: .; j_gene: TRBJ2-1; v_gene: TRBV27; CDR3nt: TGTGCCAGCAGTTCGGGACTTCGGATATACAATGAGCAGTTCTTC; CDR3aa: CASSSGLRIYNEQFF
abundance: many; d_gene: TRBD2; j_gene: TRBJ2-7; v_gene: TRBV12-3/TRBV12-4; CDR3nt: TGTGCCAGCAGTTTAGGGGACTACTACGAGCAGTACTTC; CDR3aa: CASSLGDYYEQYF
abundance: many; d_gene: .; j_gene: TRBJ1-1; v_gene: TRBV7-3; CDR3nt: TGTGCCAGCCGGGGGGGGGTACACACTGAAGCTTTCTTT; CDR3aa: CASRGGVHTEAFF
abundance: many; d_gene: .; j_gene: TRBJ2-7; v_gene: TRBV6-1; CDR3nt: TGTGCCAGCAGTGAAGGACCGACATTTAGCTCCTACGAGCAGTACTTC; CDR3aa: CASSEGPTFSSYEQYF
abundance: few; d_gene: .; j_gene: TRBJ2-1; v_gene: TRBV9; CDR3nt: TGTGCCAGCAGCCTAGACGGAGGGGTCAATGAGCAGTTCTTC; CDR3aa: CASSLDGGVNEQFF
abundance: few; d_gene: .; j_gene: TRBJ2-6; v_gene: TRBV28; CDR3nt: TGTGCCTCCTTAGGGTCAGCTGGGGCCAACGTCCTGACTTTC; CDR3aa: CASLGSAGANVLTF
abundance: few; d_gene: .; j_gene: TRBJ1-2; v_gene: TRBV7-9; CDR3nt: TGTGCCAGCAGCTCTCCTCCTCTTGGGGGGGCGCGGGGCTACACCTTC; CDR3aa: CASSSPPLGGARGYTF
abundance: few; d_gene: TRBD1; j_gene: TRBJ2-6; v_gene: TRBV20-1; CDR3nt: TGCAGTGCCGAGACAGGGGGCTCTGGGGCCAACGTCCTGACTTTC; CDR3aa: CSAETGGSGANVLTF
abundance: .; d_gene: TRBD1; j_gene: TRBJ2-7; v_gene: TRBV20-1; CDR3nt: TGCAGTGCCACTAGGGACAGGGGTGGCGAGCAGTACTTC; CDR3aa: CSATRDRGGEQYF
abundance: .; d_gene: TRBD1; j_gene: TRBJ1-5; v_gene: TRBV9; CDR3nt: TGTGCCAGCAGCGCCGGACAGGGGGCTAACCAGCCCCAGCATTTT; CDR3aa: CASSAGQGANQPQHF
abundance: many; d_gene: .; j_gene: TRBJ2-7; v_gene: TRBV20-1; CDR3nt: TGCAGTGCTAGAGTCCCCGCGACTACAAGCTCCTACGAGCAGTACTTC; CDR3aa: CSARVPATTSSYEQYF
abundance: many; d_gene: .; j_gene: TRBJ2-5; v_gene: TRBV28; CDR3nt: TGTGCCAGCAGTCCCCGGGGCAGGATCCAAGAGACCCAGTACTTC; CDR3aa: CASSPRGRIQETQYF
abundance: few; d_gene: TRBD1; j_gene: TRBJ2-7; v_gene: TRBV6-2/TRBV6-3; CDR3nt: TGTGCCAGCAGCCTCGGACAGGGGGCCGAGCAGTACTTC; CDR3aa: CASSLGQGAEQYF
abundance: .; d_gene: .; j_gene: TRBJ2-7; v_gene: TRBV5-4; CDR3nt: TGTGCCAGCAGCTCCCTAGGGAAGGGCTACGAGCAGTACTTC; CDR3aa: CASSSLGKGYEQYF
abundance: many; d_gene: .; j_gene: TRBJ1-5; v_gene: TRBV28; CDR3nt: TGTGCCAGCAGGCAGGTCTTCAGTAGCAATCAGCCCCAGCATTTT; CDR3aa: CASRQVFSSNQPQHF
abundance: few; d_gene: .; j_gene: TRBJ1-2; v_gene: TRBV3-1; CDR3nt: TGTGCCAGCAGCCAAGGGACTCACAACTATGGCTACACCTTC; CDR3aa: CASSQGTHNYGYTF
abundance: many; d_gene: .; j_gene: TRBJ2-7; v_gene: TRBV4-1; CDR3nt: TGCGCCAGCAGCCAAGATGTCGGAGACAGTACCTACGAGCAGTACTTC; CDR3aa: CASSQDVGDSTYEQYF
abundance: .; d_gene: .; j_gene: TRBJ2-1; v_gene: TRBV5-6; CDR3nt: TGTGCCAGCAGCTTGGGGCCTAGCTACAATGAGCAGTTCTTC; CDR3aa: CASSLGPSYNEQFF
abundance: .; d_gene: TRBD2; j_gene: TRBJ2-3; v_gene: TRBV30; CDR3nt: TGTGCCTGGAGAGGTGGCGGGGAGGGGTCGGATACGCAGTATTTT; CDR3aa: CAWRGGGEGSDTQYF
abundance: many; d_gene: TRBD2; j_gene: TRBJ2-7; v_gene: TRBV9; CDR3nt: TGTGCCAGCAGCCTTAGCGGGACCAACTCCTACGAGCAGTACTTC; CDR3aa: CASSLSGTNSYEQYF
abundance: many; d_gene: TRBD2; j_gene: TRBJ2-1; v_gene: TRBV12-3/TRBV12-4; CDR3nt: TGTGCCAGCAGTCTCATAGCGGGTGAGCAGTTCTTC; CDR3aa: CASSLIAGEQFF
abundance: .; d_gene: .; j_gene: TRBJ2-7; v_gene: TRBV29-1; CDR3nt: TGCAGCGTTGGTGGGGTTGCCTACGAGCAGTACTTC; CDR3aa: CSVGGVAYEQYF
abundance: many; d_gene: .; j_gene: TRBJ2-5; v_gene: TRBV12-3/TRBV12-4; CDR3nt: TGTGCCAGCAGTTCCTCCTGGCGAGGGGAGACCCAGTACTTC; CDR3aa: CASSSSWRGETQYF
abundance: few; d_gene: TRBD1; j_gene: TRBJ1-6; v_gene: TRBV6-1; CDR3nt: TGTGCCAGCACTCTAAAAGGACAGGGGAGTTCACCCCTCCACTTT; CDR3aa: CASTLKGQGSSPLHF
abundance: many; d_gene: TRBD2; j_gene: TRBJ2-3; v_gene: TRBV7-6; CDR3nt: TGTGCCAGCAGCTTACTGCCGGGACTAGCGGGAGGTACTGGCACAGATACGCAGTATTTT; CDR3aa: CASSLLPGLAGGTGTDTQYF
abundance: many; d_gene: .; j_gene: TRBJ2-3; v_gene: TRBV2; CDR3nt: TGTGCCAGCAGGGGAGACCCTAGCACAGATACGCAGTATTTT; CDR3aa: CASRGDPSTDTQYF
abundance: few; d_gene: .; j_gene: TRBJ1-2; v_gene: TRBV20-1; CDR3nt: TGCAGTGCTAGAGCAGGGGATAGGTATGGCTACACCTTC; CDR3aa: CSARAGDRYGYTF
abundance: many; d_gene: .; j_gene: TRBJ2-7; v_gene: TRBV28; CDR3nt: TGTGCCAGCAGTTCCGTGAAGGCCGATCAGTACTTC; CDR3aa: CASSSVKADQYF
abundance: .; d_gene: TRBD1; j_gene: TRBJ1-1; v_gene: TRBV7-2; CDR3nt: TGTGCCAGCAGAAGACAGGGGGCCATCCTAATGAACACTGAAGCTTTCTTT; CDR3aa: CASRRQGAILMNTEAFF
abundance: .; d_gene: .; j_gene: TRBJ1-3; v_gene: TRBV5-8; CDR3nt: TGTGCCACCAGATCTAGGTCATCGGGAAACACCATATATTTT; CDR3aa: CATRSRSSGNTIYF
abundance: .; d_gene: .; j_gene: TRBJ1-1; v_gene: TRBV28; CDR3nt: TGTGCCAGCAGTCAACTCGGGTTGGACACTGAAGCTTTCTTT; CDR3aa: CASSQLGLDTEAFF
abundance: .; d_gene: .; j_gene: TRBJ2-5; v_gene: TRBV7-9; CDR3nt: TGTGCCAGCAGCCTAGGAGGACTGTACCAAGAGACCCAGTACTTC; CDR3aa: CASSLGGLYQETQYF
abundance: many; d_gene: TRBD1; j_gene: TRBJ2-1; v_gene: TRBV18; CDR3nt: TGTGCCAGCTCACCGGCATTGACAGGGGTGGAGCAGTTCTTC; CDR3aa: CASSPALTGVEQFF
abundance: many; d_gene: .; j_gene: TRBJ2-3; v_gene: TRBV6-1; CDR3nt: TGTGCCAGCAGTGAACTGGGCGGGAGCACAGATACGCAGTATTTT; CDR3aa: CASSELGGSTDTQYF
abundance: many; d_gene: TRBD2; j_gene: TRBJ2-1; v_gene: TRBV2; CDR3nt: TGTGCCAGCAGTGGGCGACTAGCGGGCGAGCAGTTCTTC; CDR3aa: CASSGRLAGEQFF
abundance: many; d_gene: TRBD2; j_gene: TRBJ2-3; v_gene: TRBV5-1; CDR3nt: TGCGCCAGCAGCTTGGCGGGGAGGGACACAGATACGCAGTATTTT; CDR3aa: CASSLAGRDTDTQYF
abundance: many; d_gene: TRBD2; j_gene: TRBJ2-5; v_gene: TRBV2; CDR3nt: TGTGCCAGCAGACCCAGCGGGATCTTCCAAGAGACCCAGTACTTC; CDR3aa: CASRPSGIFQETQYF
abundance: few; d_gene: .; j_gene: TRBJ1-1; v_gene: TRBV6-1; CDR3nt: TGTGCCAGCAGACTAGGACAGTCGAACACTGAAGCTTTCTTT; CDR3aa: CASRLGQSNTEAFF
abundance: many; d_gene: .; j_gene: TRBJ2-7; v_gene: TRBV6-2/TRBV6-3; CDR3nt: TGTGCCAGCAGTTACCAACGGGAGCTAGTATACGAGCAGTACTTC; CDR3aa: CASSYQRELVYEQYF
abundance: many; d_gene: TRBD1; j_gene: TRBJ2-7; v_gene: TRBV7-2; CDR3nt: TGTGCCAGCAGCCAACAGGGGTACTCCTACGAGCAGTACTTC; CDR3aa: CASSQQGYSYEQYF
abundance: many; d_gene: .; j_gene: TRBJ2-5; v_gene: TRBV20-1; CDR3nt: TGCAGTGCCCCCCAAGGGGGGGGGGAGACCCAGTACTTC; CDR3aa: CSAPQGGGETQYF
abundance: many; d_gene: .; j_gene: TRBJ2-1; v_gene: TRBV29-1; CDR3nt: TGCAGCGTTGGCATCGGGGAGGCCTACAATGAGCAGTTCTTC; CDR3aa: CSVGIGEAYNEQFF
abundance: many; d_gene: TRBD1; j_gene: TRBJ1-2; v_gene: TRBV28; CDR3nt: TGTGCCAGCAGGGGGGACAGGGACCTCTATGGCTACACCTTC; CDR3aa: CASRGDRDLYGYTF
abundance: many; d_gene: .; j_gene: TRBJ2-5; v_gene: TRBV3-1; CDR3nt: TGTGCCAGCAGCTATAGCGAACAAGAGACCCAGTACTTC; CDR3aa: CASSYSEQETQYF
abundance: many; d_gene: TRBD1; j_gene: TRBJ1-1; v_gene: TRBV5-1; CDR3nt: TGCGCCAGCAGCCGGGGCGGGACAGGGGTGGCCACTGAAGCTTTCTTT; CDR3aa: CASSRGGTGVATEAFF
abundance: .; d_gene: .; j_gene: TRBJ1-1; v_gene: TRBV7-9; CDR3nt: TGTGCCAGCAGCCCAAGACAGAGCATGAACACTGAAGCTTTCTTT; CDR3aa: CASSPRQSMNTEAFF
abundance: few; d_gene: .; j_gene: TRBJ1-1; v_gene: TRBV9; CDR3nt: TGTGCCAGCAGCGTAGCGGGGGCTGAAGCTTTCTTT; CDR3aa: CASSVAGAEAFF
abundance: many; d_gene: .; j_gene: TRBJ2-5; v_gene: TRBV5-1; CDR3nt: TGCGCCAGCAGCCCACAGGGCGGGGAGACCCAGTACTTC; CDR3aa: CASSPQGGETQYF
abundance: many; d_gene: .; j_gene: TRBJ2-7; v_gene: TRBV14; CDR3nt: TGTGCCAGCAGCCAAGCAATCGGCAGGGGCTACGAGCAGTACTTC; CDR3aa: CASSQAIGRGYEQYF
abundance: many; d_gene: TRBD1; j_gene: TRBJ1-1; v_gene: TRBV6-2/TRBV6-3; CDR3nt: TGTGCCAGCAGTTACGGGACAGGTCATCCGAACACTGAAGCTTTCTTT; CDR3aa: CASSYGTGHPNTEAFF
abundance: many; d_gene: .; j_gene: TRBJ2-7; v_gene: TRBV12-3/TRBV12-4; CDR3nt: TGTGCCAGCAGTTTTTCTGGAGGGGACGGCTACGAGCAGTACTTC; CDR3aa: CASSFSGGDGYEQYF
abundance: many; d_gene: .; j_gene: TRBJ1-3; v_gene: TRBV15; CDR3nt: TGTGCCACCAGCAGAGATAGAAACACCATATATTTT; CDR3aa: CATSRDRNTIYF